The 15 T cell receptor beta chains reported below all come from one sample, sequenced in a study of T cells in Graves' hyperthyroidism and ophthalmopathy. Researchers took RNA transcripts and amplified the TCR beta CDR3 regions from them. Initially, a first-round RT-PCR of the TCR CDR3 employed the HTBI primer set. TCRdb re-analysed the multiplex PCR reads in MiXCR, keeping a single row per CDR3 protein. The table includes about 590,000 distinct CDR3 sequences, 12% to 15% detected once. Sequencing was carried out using blood. The receptors come from a woman aged 18-29 years with Graves' ophthalmopathy.

At least ten counts were recorded for this clonotype. V gene TRBV7-2 combines with J gene TRBJ2-1; TRBD2 matches at 10 bases. This CDR3 is 15 amino acids long. CDR1 SGHTA and CDR2 FQGNSA come from the germline V gene. The trim removed 6 bases at V and 9 bases at J, leaving 11 bases unmatched. The CDR3: CASSYRLAGELEQFF. The CDR3, as DNA: TGTGCCAGCAGTTACCGACTAGCGGGCGAACTTGAGCAGTTCTTC.

This clonotype has ten or more counts. The rearrangement uses TRBV7-2 and TRBJ2-1, with 7 bases lining up with TRBD2. This CDR3 has 13 residues. The V gene end was trimmed by 3 bases and the J gene end by 8 bases; junction bases not matched to a gene: 4. CDR1 is SGHTA, CDR2 FQGNSA, per germline. CDR3 residues: CASSLGREYEQFF. CDR3 DNA: TGTGCCAGCAGCTTGGGGCGGGAGTATGAGCAGTTCTTC. The complete variable domain, with remaining parts taken from reference TRBV7-2 and TRBJ2-1, reads GAGVSQSPSNKVTEKGKDVELRCDPISGHTALYWYRQSLGQGLEFLIYFQGNSAPDKSGLPSDRFSAERTGGSVSTLTIQRTQQEDSAVYLCASSLGREYEQFFGPGTRLTVL.

This sequence joins TRBV7-3 and TRBJ2-1; 7 nucleotides agree with TRBD1. Germline V gene sequence: CDR1 SGHTA, CDR2 FQGTGA. This CDR3 comprises 13 residues. The trim removed 5 bases at V and 8 bases at J, leaving 6 bases unmatched. The CDR3 protein is CASSPTGEHEQFF. DNA of the CDR3: TGTGCCAGCAGCCCCACAGGGGAACATGAGCAGTTCTTC.

V gene TRBV6-2 or TRBV6-3 combines with J gene TRBJ1-5, with TRBD1 identical over 10 bases. V dropped 5 bases and J dropped 4; count of bases not matched to a gene: 8. The CDR3 is 16 residues long. Germline lookup yields CDR1 MNHEY and CDR2 SVGEGT. For the CDR3, the DNA is TGTGCCAGCAGTCCGCGACAGGGGGCGGGTAATCAGCCCCAGCATTTT. Translating it yields CASSPRQGAGNQPQHF.

This clonotype has only a few counts. The chain is built from TRBV20-1 and TRBJ2-3; 8 nucleotides align to TRBD1. V lost 3 bases and J lost 2; bases outside the gene matches: 10. The CDR3 runs 16 residues. Germline V gene sequence: CDR1 DFQATT, CDR2 SNEGSKA (reference sequence). CDR3 loop: CSASFNRDRITDTQYF. CDR3 coding DNA: TGCAGTGCTAGTTTTAATCGGGACAGGATCACAGATACGCAGTATTTT.

This clonotype was found many times. The chain uses TRBV28 and TRBJ1-1; perhaps TRBD1 as D (5 bases). V gave up 2 bases and J gave up 3 bases, with 10 bases separating them. Germline CDR1 and CDR2: MDHEN and SYDVKM. The CDR3 is 14 residues long. The DNA for the CDR3 is TGTGCCAGCAGTTTAGCAGGGAAGGACACTGAAGCTTTCTTT. Translated, it gives CASSLAGKDTEAFF.

This clonotype was seen ten or more times. The rearrangement joins TRBV7-2 to TRBJ1-2; perhaps TRBD1 as D (5 bases). The germline V gene has CDR1 SGHTA and CDR2 FQGNSA. Trimming removed 1 base at V and 2 bases at J, with 20 bases between. The CDR3 has 18 residues. The CDR3 is CASSLVGLSQDANYGYTF. CDR3 nucleotide sequence: TGTGCCAGCAGCTTAGTGGGACTCTCCCAGGACGCAAACTATGGCTACACCTTC.

A few counts support this clonotype. The V and J genes are TRBV6-5 and TRBJ2-5; D gene uncertain. V lost 0 bases to trimming and J lost 1 base, with 9 bases between them. The CDR3 is 15 amino acids. Germline V gives CDR1 MNHEY, CDR2 SVGAGI. The CDR3 coding sequence is TGTGCCAGCAGTTACTCTCGCAGTACCCAAGAGACCCAGTACTTC. This encodes CASSYSRSTQETQYF.

This clonotype has a handful of counts. The chain links TRBV24-1 to TRBJ1-2; 8 positions agree with TRBD1. CDR3 size: 13 residues. Trimming removed 9 bases from V and 1 base from J; junction bases left unmatched: 3. Germline CDR1 and CDR2: KGHDR and SFDVKD. For the CDR3, the DNA is TGTGCCACCGAGGACAGGGATAACTATGGCTACACCTTC. Amino acids: CATEDRDNYGYTF.

This chain uses TRBV20-1 with TRBJ2-2; tentative D call: TRBD2 (6 bases). V lost 5 bases and J lost 5, with 15 bases in between. Germline CDR1 reads DFQATT; CDR2 reads SNEGSKA (reference sequence). The CDR3 runs 14 residues. DNA for the CDR3: TGCAGTGCTGTGGAGGGGTTGAGAACCGGGGAGCTGTTTTTT. This codes for CSAVEGLRTGELFF.

This clonotype showed up many times. The CDR3 DNA reads TGTGCCAGCAGCCCCTCCGGACAGGGGAGGAATTCACCCCTCCACTTT. Translated, it gives CASSPSGQGRNSPLHF. V usage is TRBV6-1 and J usage is TRBJ1-6; 9 positions agree with TRBD1. Per the germline V gene, CDR1 is MNHNS and CDR2 is SASEGT. The J segment lost 7 bases and the V segment lost 6 bases, leaving 10 bases of the junction unmatched. The CDR3 length is 16 residues.

Many counts were recorded for this clonotype. The genes are TRBV30 and TRBJ1-2; maybe TRBD1 (6 bases). CDR3 length: 13 residues. V was cut by 1 base and J by 4 bases, with 10 bases left in between. Looked up from germline, CDR1 is GTSNPN and CDR2 is SVGIG (reference sequence). This chain's CDR3 is CAWSGGLLYGYTF. CDR3 DNA sequence: TGTGCCTGGAGTGGGGGGCTACTCTATGGCTACACCTTC. The full variable domain, in which reference TRBV30 and TRBJ1-2 provide the parts outside the CDR3, is SQTIHQWPATLVQPVGSPLSLECTVEGTSNPNLYWYRQAAGRGLQLLFYSVGIGQISSEVPQNLSASRPQDRQFILSSKKLLLSDSGFYLCAWSGGLLYGYTFGSGTRLTVV.

The chain recombines TRBV10-1 with TRBJ2-2; 10 nucleotides match TRBD2. The CDR3 loop spans 16 amino acids. Germline loops: CDR1 WNHNN, CDR2 SYGVQD (reference sequence). After removal of 6 bases from V and 3 bases from J, the junction contained 7 bases not matched to a gene. The CDR3: CASRMGLASYTGELFF. CDR3 sequence (DNA): TGCGCCAGCAGAATGGGACTAGCGAGCTACACCGGGGAGCTGTTTTTT.

This clonotype was detected ten times or more. V is TRBV20-1 and J is TRBJ1-5, with D tentatively TRBD1 (6 bases). CDR1 and CDR2 from the germline V gene are DFQATT and SNEGSKA (reference sequence). This CDR3 is built from 14 residues. V dropped 1 base and J dropped 3 bases, with 10 bases sitting between them. The CDR3 DNA is TGCAGTGCTAGAGGGGGGGGCCTCAATCAGCCCCAGCATTTT. Its protein product is CSARGGGLNQPQHF.

The chain uses TRBV6-1 and TRBJ2-1; 11 positions agree with TRBD2. V trimming: 6 bases; J trimming: 4 bases; junction bases outside the gene matches: 17. The CDR3 spans 19 residues. The germline CDR1 and CDR2 sequences are MNHNS and SASEGT. The CDR3 DNA follows: TGTGCCAGCAGGCTAGGGACTAGCGGTCCGACCTCTAGGTACAATGAGCAGTTCTTC. Translated, it gives CASRLGTSGPTSRYNEQFF.